This T cell receptor (beta chain) was retrieved from a study of follicular helper T cells after annual influenza vaccination. Study background: Across the 2013-2014, 2014-2015 and 2015-2016 vaccination seasons, some subjects were resampled.

Note on this clone: Its antigen is currently unknown.

Clones were read by immunoSEQ multiplex PCR, and TCRdb kept only the in-frame ones, dropping some. The table shows fewer than 8,000 clones, with around 85% occurring only once. Time point given: 2015-2016 season, 7 days after influenza vaccination. Sorted blood CD4 subsets were sequenced before and after adults received seasonal inactivated influenza vaccine. Donors were community-dwelling with no influenza vaccine in the prior 6 months. Study outcomes and limitations: Most later recoveries of Day 7 ICOS+CD38+ clones were ICOS-CD38- cTfh.

The sequences come from CXCR5- memory CD4+ T cells sorted from blood, collected 7 days after influenza vaccination. This clonotype originated in an adult who received the influenza vaccine.

CDR3: CASSRQTRQGPSGNTIYF. The CDR3, as DNA: TGCGCCAGCAGTCGACAAACCCGACAGGGGCCCTCTGGAAACACCATATATTTT. V usage is TRBV4-1 and J usage is TRBJ1-3; 8 nucleotides align to TRBD1. The CDR3 length is 18 residues. Trimming removed 6 bases from V and 0 bases from J; junction bases left unmatched: 13. From germline, CDR1 is MGHRA and CDR2 YSYEKL.